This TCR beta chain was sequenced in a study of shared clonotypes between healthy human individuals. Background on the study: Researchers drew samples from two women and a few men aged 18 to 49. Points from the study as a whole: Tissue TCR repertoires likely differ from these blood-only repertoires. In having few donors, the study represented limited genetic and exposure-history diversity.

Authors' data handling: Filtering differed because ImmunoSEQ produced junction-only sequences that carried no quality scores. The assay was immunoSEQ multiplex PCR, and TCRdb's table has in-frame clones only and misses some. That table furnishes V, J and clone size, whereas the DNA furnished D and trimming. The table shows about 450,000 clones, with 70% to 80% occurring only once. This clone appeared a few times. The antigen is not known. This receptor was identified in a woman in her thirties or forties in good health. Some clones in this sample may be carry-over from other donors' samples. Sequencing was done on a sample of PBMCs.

The CDR3 DNA follows: TGTGCCAGCAGCGTAGCAGGCCTAGCGGGAGGGCCTGGCCATACGCAGTATTTT. Its translation is CASSVAGLAGGPGHTQYF. The chain combines TRBV9 with TRBJ2-3; 12 bases are a match to TRBD2. V gave up 0 bases and J gave up 7 bases; unmatched junction bases: 12. There are 18 residues in the CDR3. Germline V lookup: CDR1 SGDLS, CDR2 YYNGEE.